This record covers a single T cell receptor beta chain. The antigen is undetermined. CDR1 is LNHDA and CDR2 is SQIVND in the germline V gene (reference sequence). The CDR3 spans 13 residues. Trimming stripped 3 bases from V and 1 base from J, with 5 bases between. The study ran its PCR with 60 Vbeta and 13 Jbeta primers. The method was immunoSEQ multiplex PCR; TCRdb's version includes in-frame clones alone and lacks a portion of them. The table has 99,000 or so clones, over 65% seen once; the top ten hold roughly 17%. This entry is derived from a study of cytomegalovirus exposure and HLA in healthy donors. Study-wide findings and caveats: In a later analysis, at a false discovery rate of 0.05, 17,000 or so TCR beta sequences were associated with HLA alleles.

This clonotype originated in a man between 60 and 75 years old in good health and CMV-seropositive. Sequenced input: PBMCs. J is TRBJ2-3 and V is TRBV19; D remains unclear. The CDR3 loop is CASSIQGTDTQYF. As DNA, the CDR3 is TGTGCCAGTAGTATCCAGGGCACAGATACGCAGTATTTT. Supplemented by reference TRBV19 and TRBJ2-3, the full variable domain reads DGGITQSPKYLFRKEGQNVTLSCEQNLNHDAMYWYRQDPGQGLRLIYYSQIVNDFQKGDIAEGYSVSREKKESFPLTVTSAQKNPTAFYLCASSIQGTDTQYFGPGTRLTVL.